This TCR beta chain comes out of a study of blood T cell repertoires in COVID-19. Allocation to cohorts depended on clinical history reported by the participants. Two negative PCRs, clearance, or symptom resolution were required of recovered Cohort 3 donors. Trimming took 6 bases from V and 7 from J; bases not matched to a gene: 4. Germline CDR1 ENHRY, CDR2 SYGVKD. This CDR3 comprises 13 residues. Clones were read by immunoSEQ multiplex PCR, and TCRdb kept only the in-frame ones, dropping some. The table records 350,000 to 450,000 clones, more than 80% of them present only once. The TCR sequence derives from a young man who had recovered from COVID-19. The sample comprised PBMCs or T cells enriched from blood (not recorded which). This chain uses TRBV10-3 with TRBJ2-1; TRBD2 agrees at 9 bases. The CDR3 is CAIRGTSWNEQFF. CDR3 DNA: TGTGCCATCAGGGGGACTAGCTGGAATGAGCAGTTCTTC.